Below are 15 T cell receptor beta chains sequenced from a single sample in a study of blood T cell repertoires in COVID-19. The protocol was immunoSEQ multiplex PCR, while the TCRdb copy is restricted to in-frame clones and leaves out a portion. Among around 120,000 clones, roughly 69% were seen once, and the ten largest hold about 6%. Sequencing was done on a sample of peripheral blood. Receptor source: a man of 80 years or more with acute or convalescent COVID-19.

CDR3 nucleotides: TGTGCCAGCAGCGCGCGGGTTGGCTACACCTTC. This sequence encodes CASSARVGYTF. V and J are TRBV12-3 or TRBV12-4 and TRBJ1-2; D is uncertain. V lost 6 bases to trimming and J lost 7 bases, with 9 bases between them. The CDR3 contains 11 residues.

The chain recombines TRBV3-1 (or the pseudogene TRBV3-2) with TRBJ1-1, with unresolved D. Trimming cost V 1 base and J 0 bases, with 9 bases left between them. The CDR3 runs 15 residues. CDR1 and CDR2 (germline): LGHDT, YNNKEL (reference sequence). CDR3 residues: CASSQGSEVNTEAFF. The CDR3 bases are TGTGCCAGCAGCCAAGGGTCCGAGGTGAACACTGAAGCTTTCTTT.

The V call is TRBV7-2, the J call TRBJ1-6; TRBD1 is a possible D gene (6 bases). This CDR3 is built from 16 residues. Trimming took off 5 bases at V and 0 bases at J, with 11 bases between the two ends. Germline CDR1 reads SGHTA; CDR2 reads FQGNSA. CDR3 sequence: CASSAEQGSYNSPLHF. The CDR3 region has the DNA TGTGCCAGCAGCGCTGAACAGGGCTCCTATAATTCACCCCTCCACTTT.

The rearrangement joins TRBV6-5 to TRBJ2-2; the D gene is possibly TRBD1 (5 bases). CDR1 is MNHEY, CDR2 SVGAGI, per germline. Trimming cost V 7 bases and J 6 bases, with 15 bases left between them. CDR3 length equals 14 residues. The CDR3 DNA reads TGTGCCAGCATTAGTGGCCAGGGTCCCGGGGAGCTGTTTTTT. Translation gives CASISGQGPGELFF.

This rearrangement joins TRBV10-2 to TRBJ1-2; D might be TRBD1 (6 bases). V was cut by 5 bases and J by 4 bases, with 11 bases left in between. Per the germline V gene, CDR1 is WSHSY and CDR2 is SAAADI. The CDR3 sequence is 13 residues long. The CDR3 loop reads CASSPGGPYGYTF. The DNA for the CDR3 is TGCGCCAGCAGTCCCGGGGGGCCCTATGGCTACACCTTC.

The rearrangement joins TRBV11-2 to TRBJ2-5, with D perhaps TRBD1 (5 bases). Trimming took 3 bases from V and 5 from J, leaving 19 bases between them. Germline assignment: CDR1 SGHAT and CDR2 FQNNGV. The CDR3 is made up of 16 amino acids. The CDR3 DNA reads TGTGCCAGCAGCTTTGGGGCAGGGCTCCCTTTGGAGACCCAGTACTTC. This gives the protein CASSFGAGLPLETQYF.

This clone was observed a handful of times. The V gene is TRBV6-2 or TRBV6-3, the J gene TRBJ1-2; D remains unclear. This CDR3 is 12 amino acids long. Germline V CDR1 and CDR2: MNHEY, SVGEGT. Trimming shortened V by 4 bases and J by 10 bases, and 13 bases separated the two germline ends. The CDR3 reads CASSSESFVYTF. The DNA of the CDR3 is TGTGCCAGCAGTTCGGAGAGTTTCGTCTACACCTTC.

This sequence joins TRBV28 and TRBJ2-7; possibly TRBD2 for D (6 bases). The V end lost 5 bases, the J end lost 4 bases, and 9 bases lay between the germline ends. This CDR3 region has 12 residues. Germline V gene data show CDR1 as MDHEN and CDR2 as SYDVKM. CDR3 in amino acids: CASSRREYEQYF. CDR3 sequence (DNA): TGTGCCAGCAGTCGCCGGGAGTACGAGCAGTACTTC.

In nucleotides, the CDR3 is TGTGCCAGCAGCTCGCCGGGACAGCCTGGAGGCTACACCTTC. Translating gives CASSSPGQPGGYTF. The genes are TRBV7-2 and TRBJ1-2; the match to TRBD1 covers 7 bases. Germline CDR1 reads SGHTA; CDR2 reads FQGNSA. Germline trimming cut 4 bases from V and 8 bases from J; bases unmatched to any gene: 10. The CDR3 loop spans 14 amino acids.

The rearrangement uses TRBV6-4 and TRBJ1-5; no firm D call. Trimming removed 4 bases from V and 5 bases from J, with 9 bases in between. The CDR3 has 13 residues. CDR1 MRHNA and CDR2 SNTAGT come from the germline V gene. The CDR3 DNA follows: TGTGCCAGCAGTGCATCAGAGGATCAGCCCCAGCATTTT. As protein: CASSASEDQPQHF.

The chain joins TRBV28 to TRBJ1-2; TRBD1 agrees at 8 bases. The germline V gene encodes CDR1 MDHEN and CDR2 SYDVKM. Unmatched junction bases numbered 4, after V lost 3 bases and J lost 4 bases. The CDR3 contains 14 residues. The CDR3 region has the DNA TGTGCCAGCAGTTTCCAGGGGGCTCTCTATGGCTACACCTTC. It encodes CASSFQGALYGYTF.

V usage is TRBV11-2 and J usage is TRBJ2-1; a weak D match, TRBD2 (6 bases). V was shortened by 5 bases and J by 4 bases, with 9 bases between the two germline ends. Germline-derived CDR1 and CDR2 are SGHAT and FQNNGV. This CDR3 is 13 amino acids long. CDR3 protein: CASSPGRYNEQFF. Written as DNA, the CDR3 is TGTGCCAGCAGCCCCGGGAGATACAATGAGCAGTTCTTC. Variable domain in full (rest from reference TRBV11-2 and TRBJ2-1): EAGVAQSPRYKIIEKRQSVAFWCNPISGHATLYWYQQILGQGPKLLIQFQNNGVVDDSQLPKDRFSAERLKGVDSTLKIQPAKLEDSAVYLCASSPGRYNEQFFGPGTRLTVL.

The gene calls are TRBV28 and TRBJ2-2; TRBD2 matches 12 bases. V lost 5 bases to trimming and J lost 6 bases; unmatched junction nucleotides: 7. The CDR3 runs 16 residues. CDR1 and CDR2 from the germline V gene are MDHEN and SYDVKM. The CDR3 loop reads CASSTLAGGRPGELFF. DNA of the CDR3: TGTGCCAGCAGTACCCTAGCGGGAGGGCGTCCCGGGGAGCTGTTTTTT. The variable domain in full, with the rest retrieved from reference TRBV28 and TRBJ2-2, is DVKVTQSSRYLVKRTGEKVFLECVQDMDHENMFWYRQDPGLGLRLIYFSYDVKMKEKGDIPEGYSVSREKKERFSLILESASTNQTSMYLCASSTLAGGRPGELFFGEGSRLTVL.

This clone has a handful of counts. CDR3 bases: TGTGCCAGCAGCTTGGACCGAGTCGCGCGCGAGCAGTACTTC. As protein: CASSLDRVAREQYF. The rearrangement joins TRBV5-6 to TRBJ2-7; no reliable D call. The V end was cut by 0 bases, the J end by 6 bases, with 13 bases between. This CDR3 comprises 14 residues. Looked up from germline, CDR1 is SGHDT and CDR2 is YYEEEE.

The rearrangement links TRBV18 to TRBJ1-5; D call uncertain. The ends were cut back, 2 bases at V and 4 bases at J, with 9 bases in the middle. CDR1 and CDR2 from the germline V gene are KGHSH and LQKENI. This CDR3 is built from 14 residues. The DNA for the CDR3 is TGTGCCAGCTCACCAATTGACAAGAATCAGCCCCAGCATTTT. Translating gives CASSPIDKNQPQHF. The complete variable domain, with remaining parts taken from reference TRBV18 and TRBJ1-5, reads NAGVMQNPRHLVRRRGQEARLRCSPMKGHSHVYWYRQLPEEGLKFMVYLQKENIIDESGMPKERFSAEFPKEGPSILRIQQVVRGDSAAYFCASSPIDKNQPQHFGDGTRLSIL.